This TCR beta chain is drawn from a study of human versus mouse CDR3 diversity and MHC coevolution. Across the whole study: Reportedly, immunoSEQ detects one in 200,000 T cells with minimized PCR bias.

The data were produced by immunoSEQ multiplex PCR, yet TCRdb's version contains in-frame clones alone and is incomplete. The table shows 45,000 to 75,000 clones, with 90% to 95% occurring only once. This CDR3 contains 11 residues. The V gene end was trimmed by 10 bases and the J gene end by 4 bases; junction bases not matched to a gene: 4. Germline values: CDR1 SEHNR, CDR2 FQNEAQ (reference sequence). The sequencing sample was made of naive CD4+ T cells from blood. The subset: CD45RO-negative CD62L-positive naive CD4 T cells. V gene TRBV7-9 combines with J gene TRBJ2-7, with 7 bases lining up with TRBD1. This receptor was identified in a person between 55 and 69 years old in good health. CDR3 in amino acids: CATQGEYEQYF. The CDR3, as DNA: TGTGCCACCCAGGGGGAGTACGAGCAGTACTTC.